The next 23 T cell receptor beta chains were all read from a single sample in a study of tumor and adjacent non-tumor tissue in lung cancer. The template was RNA from unsorted bulk tissue. The library came from three nested PCR rounds adapted from ARM-PCR protocols. In TCRdb, the multiplex PCR reads were re-called with MiXCR into one record per CDR3 protein. The sample consists of more than 75,000 distinct CDR3 sequences, around 86% of them appearing once. The sequencing input was lung tumor tissue. The origin of the receptors is a woman aged 45-65 years with non-small cell lung cancer.

The V call is TRBV4-3, the J call TRBJ2-1, with 10 bases that match TRBD2. Germline assignment: CDR1 LGHNA and CDR2 YSLEER. The CDR3 has 15 residues. The junction had 3 bases not matched to a gene; V was cut back by 1 base and J by 6 bases. The CDR3 sequence is CASSQGVAGGNEQFF. Written as DNA, the CDR3 is TGCGCCAGCAGCCAAGGGGTAGCGGGGGGCAATGAGCAGTTCTTC.

A remark on this clonotype: One end of the junction is discordant with germline, which a read error may explain. The chain combines TRBV25-1 with TRBJ2-5; D not resolved. CDR3 size: 12 residues. Germline CDR1 and CDR2: MGHDK and SYGVNS. The DNA of the CDR3 is TGTGCCAGTAGTGTGGGCCAAGAGACCCACTACTTC. Residues: CASSVGQETHYF.

Regarding this clonotype: The conserved final phenylalanine or tryptophan is absent from the CDR3, which likely points to a read error. The genes are TRBV6-5 and TRBJ2-7; TRBD2 matches at 7 bases. Germline loops: CDR1 MNHEY, CDR2 SVGAGI. V lost 9 bases to trimming and J lost 5 bases; unmatched junction nucleotides: 7. The CDR3 length is 12 residues. Here the CDR3 DNA reads TGTGCCAGGAGTAGGACTAGAAACGAGCAGTACTCC. Residues: CARSRTRNEQYS.

Note on this clonotype: Relative to the germline gene, one junction end is altered; a read error may explain this. The chain couples TRBV6-2 or TRBV6-3 to TRBJ1-2, with a weak D call TRBD1 (5 bases). Germline loops: CDR1 MNHEY, CDR2 SVGEGT. The CDR3 contains 13 residues. In DNA form, the CDR3 reads TGTGCCAGCAGCGTGACAGCTTCCTATGGCTACACTTTC. Translation gives CASSVTASYGYTF.

With respect to this clonotype: One junction end does not reproduce the germline sequence, and a read error may be involved. The chain links TRBV4-2 to TRBJ1-2, with D possibly TRBD1 on 6 matching bases. Per the germline V gene, CDR1 is LGHNA and CDR2 is YNFKEQ. The CDR3 extends over 17 amino acids. In DNA, the CDR3 is TGTACCAGCAGCCAAGATTCCGCCCAAGGGGGATACTATGGCTACATTTTC. Translated: CTSSQDSAQGGYYGYIF.

This CDR3 is CASTTGGGGYYGYTF. The CDR3 DNA reads TGTGCCAGTACCACCGGCGGAGGGGGTTACTATGGCTACACCTTC. The rearrangement uses TRBV19 and TRBJ1-2, with a weak D call TRBD1 (6 bases). The germline V gene encodes CDR1 LNHDA and CDR2 SQIVND (reference sequence). V shed 7 bases and J shed 3 bases, with 18 bases lying between them. The CDR3 is 15 residues long.

The J gene is TRBJ1-2, the V gene TRBV11-2, with no clear D. The CDR3 length is 14 residues. Germline V gene lookup returns CDR1 SGHAT and CDR2 FQNNGV. The CDR3 nucleotides read TGTAGCAGCAGCTTAACACGTATTAACTATGGCTACACCTTC. It translates to CSSSLTRINYGYTF.

For this clonotype: The conserved phenylalanine or tryptophan is not found at the CDR3 terminus, so this likely reflects a read error. Because the CDR3's place on the DNA is in doubt, the DNA is left out and the CDR3 is given as listed by TCRdb. The chain combines TRBV11-1 with TRBJ2-7. Germline values: CDR1 SGHAT, CDR2 FQDESV (reference sequence). The CDR3 is 13 residues long, counting both termini. The CDR3 here is CVSSIGGNYEHYL.

Note on this clonotype: The junction departs from the called germline gene at one end, perhaps through a read error. The chain uses TRBV24-1 and TRBJ1-5; D is unresolved. Per germline, CDR1 KGHDR and CDR2 SFDVKD. There are 11 residues in the CDR3. The CDR3 spells CVMLRNLPQHF. The CDR3 DNA sequence: TGTGTCATGCTACGGAATCTGCCCCAGCATTTT.

On this clonotype itself: One junction end disagrees with the germline gene, perhaps due to a read error. The V and J genes are TRBV20-1 and TRBJ2-3; 7 bases are a match to TRBD1. Germline lookup yields CDR1 DFQATT and CDR2 SNEGSKA (reference sequence). The CDR3 has 16 amino acids. The CDR3 region has the DNA TGCGGTGCCGCCGGCCCTACGACAGGGAGCGCAGATACGCAGTTTTTT. This codes for CGAAGPTTGSADTQFF.

This clonotype is judged large. V and J are TRBV11-2 and TRBJ2-3; the D is unclear. Germline V CDR1 and CDR2: SGHAT, FQNNGV. This CDR3 spans 13 amino acids. With 8 bases removed from V and 4 bases from J, the gap between germline ends came to 13 bases. Here the CDR3 DNA reads TGTGCCAGCCGCCCCACCGCCTCAGATACGCAGTATTTT. Translated: CASRPTASDTQYF.

In regard to this clonotype: Because it lacks the conserved phenylalanine or tryptophan at the end, this CDR3 is likely a read error. This chain joins TRBV20-1 and TRBJ1-2; 8 nucleotides agree with TRBD1. This CDR3 is built from 14 residues. Germline assignment: CDR1 DFQATT and CDR2 SNEGSKA (reference sequence). The V and J ends lost 7 bases and 8 bases, in that order; junction bases with no gene match: 15. The CDR3 DNA follows: TGCAGTGTTAGCCCCCACGGACAGGGTGGAGGCTACACCATC. As protein: CSVSPHGQGGGYTI.

This clonotype was detected once. One junction end disagrees with the germline gene, perhaps due to a read error. The V and J genes are TRBV6-6 and TRBJ1-1, with no clear D. The CDR3 consists of 14 residues. Germline CDR1 reads MNHNY; CDR2 reads SVGAGI (reference sequence). This CDR3 is CASSYSSELAEAFF. Here the CDR3 DNA reads TGTGCCAGTAGTTACTCGAGCGAGCTCGCTGAAGCTTTCTTT.

This clonotype was observed a handful of times. The chain carries TRBV29-1 and TRBJ1-1; D remains unclear. The CDR3 spans 14 residues. The germline V gene has CDR1 SQVTM and CDR2 ANQGSEA. V was clipped by 3 bases and J by 0 bases, with 11 bases between them. CDR3 bases: TGCAGCGTTGATCATCCGGTGATGAACACTGAAGCTTTCTTT. It is translated as CSVDHPVMNTEAFF.

With respect to this clonotype: As the CDR3 is not closed by the conserved phenylalanine or tryptophan, this likely results from a read error. This CDR3 reads CSVPKGWDTEAFS. The CDR3 nucleotides read TGCAGCGTCCCCAAGGGGTGGGACACTGAAGCTTTCTCT. The chain is built from TRBV29-1 and TRBJ1-1, with D maybe TRBD1 (5 bases). Trimming took off 6 bases at V and 3 bases at J, with 14 bases between the two ends. Germline V gene data show CDR1 as SQVTM and CDR2 as ANQGSEA. The CDR3 totals 13 residues.

Concerning this clonotype itself: Mismatch with germline at one junction end may stem from a read error. This chain joins TRBV12-3 or TRBV12-4 and TRBJ1-5; weak D call: TRBD1 (6 bases). This CDR3 region has 16 residues. The CDR3 coding sequence is TGTGCAAGCAATCCTAGGGAAACAGGGTTAGGTCAGCCCCAGCATTTT. Translated, it gives CASNPRETGLGQPQHF.

Of note for this clonotype: A read error is likely, as this CDR3 ends without the conserved phenylalanine or tryptophan. The chain links TRBV28 to TRBJ2-5; a weak D match, TRBD2 (6 bases). Germline CDR1 and CDR2: MDHEN and SYDVKM. Trimming took 3 bases from V and 3 from J, leaving 11 bases between them. The CDR3 has 14 residues. This CDR3 is CASSLAGYEETQYL. The CDR3 DNA reads TGTGCCAGCAGTTTGGCGGGATATGAAGAGACCCAGTACCTC.

The chain couples TRBV11-2 to TRBJ2-7; weak D call: TRBD1 (6 bases). V gave up 10 bases and J gave up 0 bases, with 19 bases separating them. CDR3 length equals 15 residues. Germline V gene sequence: CDR1 SGHAT, CDR2 FQNNGV. CDR3 in amino acids: CANRDQPEDSYEQYF. Written as DNA, the CDR3 is TGTGCCAACAGGGACCAGCCGGAGGACTCCTACGAGCAGTACTTC.

A note on this clonotype: Lacking the conserved final phenylalanine or tryptophan, this CDR3 likely reflects a read error. This chain uses TRBV29-1 with TRBJ2-1, with D unresolved. CDR3 length equals 16 residues. The V end lost 0 bases, the J end lost 7 bases, and 19 bases lay between the germline ends. Per germline, CDR1 SQVTM and CDR2 ANQGSEA. Here the CDR3 reads CSVEDVGGLNSNEQFL. CDR3 bases: TGCAGCGTTGAAGATGTCGGTGGATTAAACTCTAATGAGCAGTTCTTA.

Comments on this clonotype: At one of its ends the junction is not consistent with the germline gene, which may arise from a read error. The chain recombines TRBV6-1 with TRBJ1-6, with unresolved D. Germline CDR1 MNHNS, CDR2 SASEGT. The CDR3 covers 12 residues. CDR3 in amino acids: CASSGINSPIHF. The DNA for the CDR3 is TGTGCCAGTAGTGGAATTAATTCACCCATCCACTTT.

This chain uses TRBV6-4 with TRBJ1-5, with D unresolved. Per the germline V gene, CDR1 is MRHNA and CDR2 is SNTAGT. The V end lost 6 bases, the J end lost 7 bases, and 13 bases lay between the germline ends. This CDR3 is built from 13 residues. The CDR3 nucleotides read TGTGCCAGCAGCCAGGAGATGAGCCAGCCCCAGCATTTT. Residues: CASSQEMSQPQHF.

The rearrangement uses TRBV28 and TRBJ2-7; D remains ambiguous. There are 15 residues in the CDR3. Germline values: CDR1 MDHEN, CDR2 SYDVKM. V gave up 11 bases and J gave up 5 bases, with 25 bases separating them. CDR3 bases: TGTGCCTTCAGTTCCCCAGGTATAGGATACGACGAGCAGTACTTC. Translation: CAFSSPGIGYDEQYF.

This clonotype was recorded only once. Compared with germline, one end of the junction differs, possibly owing to a read error. This chain links TRBV6-2 or TRBV6-3 with TRBJ2-5; maybe TRBD2 (6 bases). Germline lookup yields CDR1 MNHEY and CDR2 SVGEGT. This CDR3 has 15 amino acids. CDR3 amino acids: CTSSLMNGSRETQYF. The DNA for the CDR3 is TGTACCAGCAGTCTTATGAACGGGAGCCGTGAGACCCAGTACTTC.